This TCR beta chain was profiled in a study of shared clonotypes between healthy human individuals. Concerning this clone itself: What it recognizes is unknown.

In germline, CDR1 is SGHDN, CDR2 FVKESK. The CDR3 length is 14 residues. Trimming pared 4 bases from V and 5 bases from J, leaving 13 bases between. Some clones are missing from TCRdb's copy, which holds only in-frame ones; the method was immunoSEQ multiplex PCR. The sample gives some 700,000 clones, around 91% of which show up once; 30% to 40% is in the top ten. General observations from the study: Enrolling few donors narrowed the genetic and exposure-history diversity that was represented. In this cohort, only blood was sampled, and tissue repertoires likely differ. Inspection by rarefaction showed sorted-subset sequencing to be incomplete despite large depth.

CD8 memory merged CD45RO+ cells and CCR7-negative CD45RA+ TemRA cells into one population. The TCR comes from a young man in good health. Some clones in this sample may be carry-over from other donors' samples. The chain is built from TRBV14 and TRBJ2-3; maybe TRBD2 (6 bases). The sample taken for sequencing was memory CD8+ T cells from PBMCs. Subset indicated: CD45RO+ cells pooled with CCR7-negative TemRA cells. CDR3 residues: CASSRRAFLDTQYF. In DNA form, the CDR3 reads TGTGCCAGCAGCCGGAGGGCCTTTTTAGATACGCAGTATTTT.